The 20 T cell receptor beta chains below come from one sample, sequenced in a study of OX40 agonist ivuxolimab in advanced cancers. TCRdb keeps only in-frame clones here, not all; method: immunoSEQ multiplex PCR. The table includes 73,000 or so clones, approximately 89% detected once. Sample: CD4+ or CD8+ T cells sorted from blood, taken in a trial of the OX40 agonist ivuxolimab. The receptors originated from an adult with an advanced solid tumor such as melanoma, head and neck, liver or kidney cancer.

This rearrangement joins TRBV5-4 to TRBJ2-1; 16 nucleotides match TRBD2. CDR3 length equals 15 residues. V trimming: 0 bases; J trimming: 15 bases; junction bases outside the gene matches: 6. Germline V gene data show CDR1 as SGHNT and CDR2 as YYREEE (reference sequence). CDR3 region: CASSLAGTSGRVPFF. CDR3 sequence (DNA): TGTGCCAGCAGCTTGGCCGGGACTAGCGGGAGGGTGCCGTTCTTC.

The chain recombines TRBV4-1 with TRBJ2-7, with unresolved D. Between the trimmed V and J ends, which lost 4 bases and 0 bases, there was a span of 7 bases. The CDR3 runs to 13 residues. From germline, CDR1 is MGHRA and CDR2 YSYEKL. The DNA of the CDR3 is TGCGCCAGCAGCCGGCCATACTCCTACGAGCAGTACTTC. Its protein product is CASSRPYSYEQYF.

The CDR3 bases are TGTGCCAGCAGTCCCCGGGAAGCGGGGCAAGAGACCCAGTACTTC. Translated, it gives CASSPREAGQETQYF. V and J are TRBV6-6 and TRBJ2-5; 7 bases are shared with TRBD2. The CDR3 is made up of 15 amino acids. The ends lost 5 bases at V and 2 bases at J; junction bases unmatched: 8. Germline V gene lookup returns CDR1 MNHNY and CDR2 SVGAGI (reference sequence).

This chain uses TRBV4-1 with TRBJ2-7; a possible D gene is TRBD2 (6 bases). CDR1 MGHRA and CDR2 YSYEKL come from the germline V gene. The V end was cut by 4 bases, the J end by 5 bases, with 12 bases between. The CDR3 consists of 13 residues. CDR3 sequence (DNA): TGCGCCAGCAGCCGGGACTGGCCCCACGAGCAGTACTTC. Protein product: CASSRDWPHEQYF.

The chain has TRBV2 and TRBJ1-5; D possibly corresponds to TRBD1 (5 bases). This CDR3 is 13 amino acids long. V lost 3 bases and J lost 9, with 12 bases in between. Per germline, CDR1 SNHLY and CDR2 FYNNEI. This CDR3 is CASSEGPDRPQHF. The CDR3 nucleotides are TGTGCCAGCAGTGAGGGACCCGACAGGCCCCAGCATTTT. Full variable domain (rest looked up from reference TRBV2 and TRBJ1-5): EPEVTQTPSHQVTQMGQEVILRCVPISNHLYFYWYRQILGQKVEFLVSFYNNEISEKSEIFDDQFSVERPDGSNFTLKIRSTKLEDSAMYFCASSEGPDRPQHFGDGTRLSIL.

The J gene is TRBJ1-5, the V gene TRBV6-5; D ambiguous. Trimming shortened V by 6 bases and J by 7 bases, and 16 bases separated the two germline ends. The CDR3 contains 14 residues. Germline loops: CDR1 MNHEY, CDR2 SVGAGI. The CDR3 sequence: CASSREVLNQPQHF. CDR3 coding DNA: TGTGCCAGCAGCCGAGAAGTTCTCAACCAGCCCCAGCATTTT.

The rearrangement links TRBV7-2 to TRBJ1-5; 10 positions agree with TRBD1. The CDR3 runs to 16 residues. V was clipped by 0 bases and J by 6 bases; unmatched bases: 5. Per germline, CDR1 SGHTA and CDR2 FQGNSA. For the CDR3, the DNA is TGTGCCAGCAGCTTAGCAGGGACAGGGGTGAGTCAGCCCCAGCATTTT. It encodes CASSLAGTGVSQPQHF.

The chain recombines TRBV10-3 with TRBJ2-5; tentatively, D is TRBD1 or TRBD2 (5 bases each). Germline V lookup: CDR1 ENHRY, CDR2 SYGVKD. The V end was cut by 7 bases, the J end by 8 bases, with 17 bases between. This CDR3 is built from 13 residues. CDR3 amino acids: CAITVGAGRTQYF. Here the CDR3 DNA reads TGTGCCATCACGGTTGGGGCAGGGAGAACCCAGTACTTC.

The V and J genes are TRBV28 and TRBJ1-2, with D unclear. The CDR3 runs to 10 residues. Germline values: CDR1 MDHEN, CDR2 SYDVKM. Trimming pared 10 bases from V and 8 bases from J, leaving 11 bases between. As DNA, the CDR3 is TGTGCCACCGAGTTGGAAGGCTACACCTTC. It translates to CATELEGYTF.

The chain carries TRBV18 and TRBJ2-3; no clear D. Germline assignment: CDR1 KGHSH and CDR2 LQKENI. The CDR3 has 14 residues. Trimming left V 3 bases short and J 3 bases short, with 10 bases between. The CDR3 coding sequence is TGTGCCAGCTCACCGCTTGGAGTTACAGATACGCAGTATTTT. It translates to CASSPLGVTDTQYF.

The gene calls are TRBV27 and TRBJ1-6, with a weak D call TRBD1 (5 bases). Trimming stripped 1 base from V and 7 bases from J, with 11 bases between. Germline CDR1 and CDR2: MNHEY and SMNVEV (reference sequence). The CDR3 is 15 amino acids. CDR3 sequence (DNA): TGTGCCAGCAGTTTATTTCAGGGCCCGAATTCACCCCTCCACTTT. Amino acid sequence: CASSLFQGPNSPLHF.

The V gene is TRBV27, the J gene TRBJ1-1; 8 positions match TRBD1. CDR1 and CDR2 from the germline V gene are MNHEY and SMNVEV (reference sequence). The CDR3 totals 13 residues. The junction had 3 bases not matched to a gene; V was cut back by 4 bases and J by 5 bases. CDR3 sequence: CASSSWTGTEAFF. CDR3 sequence (DNA): TGTGCCAGCAGTTCCTGGACAGGGACTGAAGCTTTCTTT.

The chain carries TRBV27 and TRBJ2-7; 11 bases match TRBD1. The CDR3 consists of 16 residues. The germline V gene has CDR1 MNHEY and CDR2 SMNVEV (reference sequence). J lost 1 base, V lost 4 bases, and 6 bases had no gene match. The CDR3 sequence is CASSSYRDRGSYEQYF. The CDR3 region has the DNA TGTGCCAGCAGTTCCTACCGGGACAGGGGGTCCTACGAGCAGTACTTC.

V gene TRBV6-6 combines with J gene TRBJ2-5; D unclear. The CDR3 totals 11 residues. The V and J ends lost 6 bases and 6 bases respectively, with 8 bases between them. Per the germline V gene, CDR1 is MNHNY and CDR2 is SVGAGI (reference sequence). The CDR3: CASSPLQTQYF. The CDR3 coding sequence is TGTGCCAGCAGCCCCCTCCAGACCCAGTACTTC.

The rearrangement links TRBV6-6 to TRBJ1-2, with no clear D. Germline V CDR1 and CDR2: MNHNY, SVGAGI (reference sequence). Trimming took off 6 bases at V and 4 bases at J, with 18 bases between the two ends. CDR3 length equals 15 residues. DNA of the CDR3: TGTGCCAGCAGCCCGCTTCCTACGGCCCGCTATGGCTACACCTTC. Translation gives CASSPLPTARYGYTF.

This chain uses TRBV7-2 with TRBJ2-7; possibly TRBD2 for D (5 bases). CDR1 is SGHTA, CDR2 FQGNSA, per germline. Trimming pared 10 bases from V and 0 bases from J, leaving 16 bases between. The CDR3 runs to 14 residues. Here the CDR3 DNA reads TGTGCCACCAGGACTGGAAGGAGCTCCTACGAGCAGTACTTC. It yields the protein CATRTGRSSYEQYF.

The chain uses TRBV9 and TRBJ1-4, with a weak D call TRBD1 (5 bases). Trimming stripped 3 bases from V and 7 bases from J, with 16 bases between. Germline V lookup: CDR1 SGDLS, CDR2 YYNGEE. The CDR3 spans 15 residues. The CDR3 reads CASSAEGRLGEKLFF. DNA for the CDR3: TGTGCCAGCAGCGCCGAGGGGCGCTTAGGTGAAAAACTGTTTTTT.

The genes are TRBV11-2 and TRBJ2-2; D might be TRBD1 (6 bases). Germline assignment: CDR1 SGHAT and CDR2 FQNNGV. The CDR3 is 13 residues long. Trimming removed 4 bases at V and 6 bases at J, with 9 bases between. CDR3 sequence: CASSSGVSGELFF. The CDR3, as DNA: TGTGCCAGCAGCTCAGGGGTATCCGGGGAGCTGTTTTTT.

This chain connects TRBV19 to TRBJ2-4; the match to TRBD1 covers 7 bases. Germline CDR1 reads LNHDA; CDR2 reads SQIVND (reference sequence). The V gene end was trimmed by 9 bases and the J gene end by 0 bases; junction bases not matched to a gene: 5. This CDR3 has 14 residues. In DNA form, the CDR3 reads TGTGCCAGCCGGGACAGCCTAGCCAAAAACATTCAGTACTTC. This codes for CASRDSLAKNIQYF.

The chain joins TRBV28 to TRBJ1-2, with 7 nucleotides matching TRBD1. This CDR3 spans 17 amino acids. Germline values: CDR1 MDHEN, CDR2 SYDVKM. The V segment lost 6 bases and the J segment 5 bases; nucleotides outside the gene matches: 18. CDR3 coding DNA: TGTGCCAGCAGCCCTGCAACCGGGACAGTGAAGAGTTATGGCTACACCTTC. It encodes CASSPATGTVKSYGYTF.